The 20 T cell receptor beta chains listed next were all sequenced from one sample in a study of blood T cells in healthy people across ages. Through a sample-barcoded 5' primer and a J-beta primer mix, a second PCR was run for about 7 to 12 cycles. Via MiXCR, TCRdb re-called the 5' RACE reads, giving one row per CDR3 protein. The sample yields about 1.1 million distinct CDR3 sequences, around two fifths seen once. The sequencing input was blood. The receptors here all came from a young man in good health.

This chain uses TRBV20-1 with TRBJ2-3; D is unclear. Trimming shortened V by 6 bases and J by 8 bases, and 15 bases separated the two germline ends. The germline V gene has CDR1 DFQATT and CDR2 SNEGSKA (reference sequence). CDR3 size: 12 residues. The CDR3 DNA reads as TGCAGTGCCGTTGAACTCGTCCCTACGCAGTATTTT. It is translated as CSAVELVPTQYF.

V usage is TRBV9 and J usage is TRBJ2-2, with D tentatively TRBD2 (5 bases). The ends were cut back, 3 bases at V and 4 bases at J, with 16 bases in the middle. CDR1 is SGDLS, CDR2 YYNGEE, per germline. CDR3 size: 16 residues. The CDR3 DNA sequence: TGTGCCAGCAGCGATACCCGGAGGCTGCGCACCGGGGAGCTGTTTTTT. It is translated as CASSDTRRLRTGELFF.

Remarks on this clonotype: A much larger clonotype is one base distant, so this may be a read error. The genes are TRBV7-2 and TRBJ2-7; D gene uncertain. The end of the DNA is better explained by TRBJ2-5, so the J call may be wrong. The CDR3 runs 13 residues. Germline V gene sequence: CDR1 SGHTA, CDR2 FQGNSA. The CDR3 DNA sequence: TGTGCCGGCAGCTTAGATCACGGAGAGACCCAGTACTTC. It is translated as CAGSLDHGETQYF.

The V and J genes are TRBV6-5 and TRBJ1-1; 8 bases map to TRBD1. The CDR3 runs 15 residues. Germline V gives CDR1 MNHEY, CDR2 SVGAGI. V was pared by 6 bases and J by 0 bases, with 6 bases of the junction left unmatched. This chain's CDR3 is CASRPGGLMNTEAFF. CDR3 sequence (DNA): TGTGCCAGCAGACCAGGGGGCCTGATGAACACTGAAGCTTTCTTT.

This rearrangement joins TRBV5-1 to TRBJ2-5; D uncertain. V gave up 0 bases and J gave up 2 bases, with 8 bases separating them. Germline CDR1 is SGHRS and CDR2 is YFSETQ. The CDR3 is made up of 14 amino acids. The CDR3 here is CASSLVGRQETQYF. In DNA form, the CDR3 reads TGCGCCAGCAGCTTGGTAGGCAGGCAAGAGACCCAGTACTTC.

This chain joins TRBV4-2 and TRBJ2-7, with no clear D. In germline, CDR1 is LGHNA, CDR2 YNFKEQ. Trimming took 0 bases from V and 3 from J, leaving 12 bases between them. The CDR3 sequence is 15 residues long. The CDR3 loop reads CASSQDAELRYEQYF. The CDR3 DNA follows: TGTGCCAGCAGCCAAGATGCAGAACTGCGCTACGAGCAGTACTTC.

This chain connects TRBV20-1 to TRBJ1-4; D not certain. The CDR3 totals 14 residues. V was clipped by 3 bases and J by 8 bases, with 16 bases between them. Germline CDR1 DFQATT, CDR2 SNEGSKA (reference sequence). CDR3 region: CSARVPASLEKLFF. CDR3 nucleotide sequence: TGCAGTGCTAGGGTTCCAGCGTCCTTGGAAAAACTGTTTTTT.

This clonotype was recorded a few times. This rearrangement joins TRBV27 to TRBJ2-5, with 7 bases lining up with TRBD2. The CDR3 extends over 17 amino acids. V was clipped by 6 bases and J by 0 bases; unmatched bases: 13. Germline CDR1 reads MNHEY; CDR2 reads SMNVEV (reference sequence). The CDR3 sequence: CASRGSSGTIYQETQYF. In DNA, the CDR3 is TGTGCCAGCAGAGGCTCCTCCGGGACTATATACCAAGAGACCCAGTACTTC.

Only a few counts were recorded for this clonotype. The V gene is TRBV6-2 or TRBV6-3, the J gene TRBJ1-1; 9 nucleotides match TRBD1. The CDR3 contains 17 residues. V was pared by 0 bases and J by 4 bases, with 9 bases of the junction left unmatched. The germline V gene encodes CDR1 MNHEY and CDR2 SVGEGT. CDR3 in DNA: TGTGCCAGCAGTTACTCGTGGACAGGGGTAGGAGGCACTGAAGCTTTCTTT. It codes for CASSYSWTGVGGTEAFF.

This clonotype showed up just once. The gene calls are TRBV7-9 and TRBJ1-1; no clear D gene. This CDR3 has 12 residues. The germline V and J ends were trimmed by 5 bases and 4 bases, with 8 bases remaining between them. Germline CDR1 is SEHNR and CDR2 is FQNEAQ (reference sequence). CDR3 in amino acids: CASSRVATEAFF. CDR3 DNA sequence: TGTGCCAGCAGCAGGGTGGCCACTGAAGCTTTCTTT.

This clonotype was counted between two and nine times. This chain uses TRBV20-1 with TRBJ1-5; a possible D gene is TRBD1 (6 bases). From germline, CDR1 is DFQATT and CDR2 SNEGSKA (reference sequence). The CDR3 sequence is 15 residues long. The V end lost 0 bases, the J end lost 3 bases, and 12 bases lay between the germline ends. This chain's CDR3 is CSARDWGQPNQPQHF. The CDR3 DNA is TGCAGTGCTAGAGATTGGGGACAACCCAATCAGCCCCAGCATTTT.

J is TRBJ2-7 and V is TRBV5-5; TRBD2 might be the D (6 bases). The germline gives CDR1 SGHKS, CDR2 YYEKEE (reference sequence). The CDR3 runs 14 residues. V was cut by 1 base and J by 3 bases, with 11 bases left in between. The CDR3 DNA follows: TGTGCCAGCAGCTTGTTCTGGGGGGACTACGAGCAGTACTTC. Amino acid sequence: CASSLFWGDYEQYF.

For this clonotype: The germline gene is not matched at one end of the junction; a read error may be the cause. This chain links TRBV7-7 with TRBJ1-2; 11 positions match TRBD1. CDR3 size: 14 residues. The germline gives CDR1 SSHAT, CDR2 FNYEAQ (reference sequence). The CDR3 coding sequence is TGTGCTAGCAGCATCCGGGACAGGGGGAATGGCTACACCTTC. Encoded protein: CASSIRDRGNGYTF.

This clonotype has only a few counts. The V and J genes are TRBV5-1 and TRBJ2-3; 8 nucleotides align to TRBD2. The junction had 5 bases not matched to a gene; V was cut back by 2 bases and J by 6 bases. Looked up from germline, CDR1 is SGHRS and CDR2 is YFSETQ. This CDR3 region has 14 residues. The CDR3 DNA is TGCGCCAGCAGCTTTGGAGCGGGGGCCGATACGCAGTATTTT. Translation gives CASSFGAGADTQYF. The full variable domain, its missing parts supplied by reference TRBV5-1 and TRBJ2-3, is KAGVTQTPRYLIKTRGQQVTLSCSPISGHRSVSWYQQTPGQGLQFLFEYFSETQRNKGNFPGRFSGRQFSNSRSEMNVSTLELGDSALYLCASSFGAGADTQYFGPGTRLTVL.

The chain employs TRBV14 and TRBJ2-3; TRBD1 aligns across 8 bases. Trimming at V came to 0 bases and at J to 3 bases, leaving 8 bases not matched to a gene. This CDR3 is built from 17 residues. Germline CDR1 is SGHDN and CDR2 is FVKESK. CDR3 nucleotides: TGTGCCAGCAGCCAAGAGAGCAGGACAGGGAAAACAGATACGCAGTATTTT. Its protein is CASSQESRTGKTDTQYF. The full variable domain, completed using reference TRBV14 and TRBJ2-3, is EAGVTQFPSHSVIEKGQTVTLRCDPISGHDNLYWYRRVMGKEIKFLLHFVKESKQDESGMPNNRFLAERTGGTYSTLKVQPAELEDSGVYFCASSQESRTGKTDTQYFGPGTRLTVL.

In this sample, this clonotype turned up many times. The rearrangement links TRBV9 to TRBJ2-3; TRBD1 matches 7 bases. CDR1 SGDLS and CDR2 YYNGEE come from the germline V gene. The trim removed 4 bases at V and 1 base at J, leaving 6 bases unmatched. This CDR3 has 15 residues. The DNA for the CDR3 is TGTGCCAGCAGCTTGGGACAGTCCGGCACAGATACGCAGTATTTT. Amino acids: CASSLGQSGTDTQYF.

The chain joins TRBV9 to TRBJ1-1, with 9 positions matching TRBD1. The CDR3 extends over 15 amino acids. CDR1 SGDLS and CDR2 YYNGEE come from the germline V gene. V dropped 2 bases and J dropped 1; count of bases not matched to a gene: 3. The CDR3 nucleotides are TGTGCCAGCAGCGTTTGGACAGGGGCGAACACTGAAGCTTTCTTT. It codes for CASSVWTGANTEAFF. The whole variable domain, filled in from reference TRBV9 and TRBJ1-1, reads DSGVTQTPKHLITATGQRVTLRCSPRSGDLSVYWYQQSLDQGLQFLIQYYNGEERAKGNILERFSAQQFPDLHSELNLSSLELGDSALYFCASSVWTGANTEAFFGQGTRLTVV.

The count of this clonotype is one. The genes are TRBV3-1 and TRBJ1-2, with D hard to call. Germline loops: CDR1 LGHDT, CDR2 YNNKEL (reference sequence). V lost 0 bases and J 4 bases, leaving 12 bases between the germline ends. This CDR3 contains 15 residues. CDR3 residues: CASSQDAALGYGYTF. In DNA form, the CDR3 reads TGTGCCAGCAGCCAAGATGCCGCCCTCGGCTATGGCTACACCTTC.

On this clonotype itself: Since a much larger clone is just one base distant, this may be a read error. V and J are TRBV5-1 and TRBJ2-7; D is uncertain. Germline CDR1 and CDR2: SGHRS and YFSETQ. This CDR3 contains 14 residues. V lost 0 bases, J lost 10 bases, and 17 bases lay in between. CDR3 residues: CASSLEATKEAQYF. In DNA, the CDR3 is TGCGCCAGCAGCTTGGAGGCCACTAAAGAGGCCCAGTACTTC.

This chain joins TRBV6-2 or TRBV6-3 and TRBJ2-6; TRBD1 matches at 8 bases. The length of the CDR3 is 16 residues. Germline CDR1 is MNHEY and CDR2 is SVGEGT. Losses at the gene ends were 5 bases for V and 0 bases for J; bases not matched to a gene: 3. The CDR3 reads CASSRQGLSGANVLTF. In nucleotides, the CDR3 is TGTGCCAGCAGTCGACAGGGGCTCTCTGGGGCCAACGTCCTGACTTTC.